The 15 T cell receptor beta chains listed next were all sequenced from one sample in a study of blood T cell repertoires in COVID-19. The protocol was immunoSEQ multiplex PCR, while the TCRdb copy is restricted to in-frame clones and leaves out a portion. The table lists some 42,000 clones, 75% to 85% of them singletons. Sequencing was performed on peripheral blood. The receptors derive from a man of 80 years or more with acute or convalescent COVID-19.

The chain recombines TRBV5-1 with TRBJ1-6; possible D gene TRBD1, 6 bases. This CDR3 comprises 14 residues. The V end was cut by 4 bases, the J end by 9 bases, with 14 bases between. The germline V gene has CDR1 SGHRS and CDR2 YFSETQ. The CDR3 DNA sequence: TGCGCCAGCAGCCCTCGGGGGGCAGGTTCACCCCTCCACTTT. Translated, it gives CASSPRGAGSPLHF. The full variable domain, rest sourced from reference TRBV5-1 and TRBJ1-6, is KAGVTQTPRYLIKTRGQQVTLSCSPISGHRSVSWYQQTPGQGLQFLFEYFSETQRNKGNFPGRFSGRQFSNSRSEMNVSTLELGDSALYLCASSPRGAGSPLHFGNGTRLTVT.

The chain recombines TRBV25-1 with TRBJ1-2; TRBD1 agrees at 8 bases. Per germline, CDR1 MGHDK and CDR2 SYGVNS. J was trimmed by 7 bases and V by 0 bases; bases with no gene match: 4. The CDR3 is made up of 14 amino acids. The CDR3 is CASSEYRTGSGYTF. The CDR3 DNA is TGTGCCAGCAGTGAATATCGGACAGGGAGTGGCTACACCTTC.

The chain links TRBV6-5 to TRBJ2-3; D ambiguous. Germline V lookup: CDR1 MNHEY, CDR2 SVGAGI. The CDR3 is 12 residues long. V dropped 6 bases and J dropped 9 bases, with 13 bases sitting between them. The CDR3 is CASRETIDTQYF. CDR3 nucleotides: TGTGCCAGCAGGGAGACGATTGACACGCAGTATTTT.

This clone was seen a handful of times. The chain employs TRBV7-3 and TRBJ2-1; 7 bases fit TRBD2. Per germline, CDR1 SGHTA and CDR2 FQGTGA. V trimming: 5 bases; J trimming: 6 bases; junction bases outside the gene matches: 7. This CDR3 is 14 amino acids long. The CDR3 sequence: CASSPLGGVNEQFF. In nucleotides, the CDR3 is TGTGCCAGCAGCCCTCTGGGGGGGGTCAATGAGCAGTTCTTC.

The chain is built from TRBV24-1 and TRBJ2-1, with 7 bases aligning to TRBD2. Germline CDR1 KGHDR, CDR2 SFDVKD. Trimming at V came to 5 bases and at J to 7 bases, leaving 7 bases not matched to a gene. The CDR3 is 14 amino acids. The CDR3 DNA follows: TGTGCCACCAGTGGACGCGGGAGCTTGAATGAGCAGTTCTTC. Translating gives CATSGRGSLNEQFF.

The chain employs TRBV6-6 and TRBJ1-3; 8 bases are shared with TRBD1. V lost 0 bases and J lost 0; bases outside the gene matches: 1. This CDR3 contains 16 residues. Germline V gene lookup returns CDR1 MNHNY and CDR2 SVGAGI (reference sequence). CDR3: CASSYSQGASGNTIYF. In nucleotides, the CDR3 is TGTGCCAGCAGTTACTCCCAGGGGGCCTCTGGAAACACCATATATTTT.

The rearrangement uses TRBV28 and TRBJ2-3; 10 bases match TRBD2. The CDR3 is made up of 16 amino acids. Germline CDR1 and CDR2: MDHEN and SYDVKM. Germline trimming cut 7 bases from V and 0 bases from J; bases unmatched to any gene: 7. CDR3 DNA sequence: TGTGCCAGCACCCCTAGCGGGAGTCCTAGCACAGATACGCAGTATTTT. Its translation is CASTPSGSPSTDTQYF.

V and J are TRBV4-2 and TRBJ2-3, with unresolved D. The CDR3 runs to 14 residues. Trimming left V 2 bases short and J 0 bases short, with 6 bases between. Germline V gives CDR1 LGHNA, CDR2 YNFKEQ. CDR3 amino acids: CASSQRSSTDTQYF. The CDR3 DNA reads as TGTGCCAGCAGCCAACGGTCGAGCACAGATACGCAGTATTTT.

This clone was counted a single time. The chain is built from TRBV7-8 and TRBJ2-2, with 10 bases identical to TRBD2. The V gene end was trimmed by 8 bases and the J gene end by 7 bases; junction bases not matched to a gene: 19. The CDR3 contains 18 residues. In germline, CDR1 is SGHVS, CDR2 FQNEAQ. The DNA for the CDR3 is TGTGCCAGCGGATCCCAGCCCTCGCTAGCGGGAGTGGACGGGGAGCTGTTTTTT. Translation gives CASGSQPSLAGVDGELFF.

V gene TRBV3-1 (or the pseudogene TRBV3-2) combines with J gene TRBJ2-7; no clear D gene. This CDR3 has 12 residues. CDR1 is LGHDT, CDR2 YNNKEL, per germline (reference sequence). Deletions cut 4 bases from V and 3 bases from J, with 7 bases between. The CDR3 is CASSRSDYEQYF. CDR3 nucleotides: TGTGCCAGCAGCCGTTCAGACTACGAGCAGTACTTC.

This rearrangement joins TRBV28 to TRBJ1-2, with TRBD1 matching over 8 bases. Trimming cost V 3 bases and J 3 bases; bases outside gene matches: 9. In germline, CDR1 is MDHEN, CDR2 SYDVKM. This CDR3 comprises 16 residues. In nucleotides, the CDR3 is TGTGCCAGCAGTTTCAGGCAGGGGGCAGGCGACTATGGCTACACCTTC. It encodes CASSFRQGAGDYGYTF.

The J gene is TRBJ1-2, the V gene TRBV19, with a weak D call TRBD1 (6 bases). The V and J ends lost 5 bases and 0 bases respectively, with 16 bases between them. Germline CDR1 reads LNHDA; CDR2 reads SQIVND (reference sequence). CDR3 size: 16 residues. The CDR3 protein is CASSRDRDTANYGYTF. The CDR3 region has the DNA TGTGCCAGTAGTCGTGACCGGGACACAGCTAACTATGGCTACACCTTC.

The rearrangement uses TRBV5-1 and TRBJ1-1; 7 bases are shared with TRBD1. This CDR3 has 15 residues. Germline CDR1 SGHRS, CDR2 YFSETQ. J was trimmed by 10 bases and V by 4 bases; bases with no gene match: 16. CDR3 sequence (DNA): TGCGCCAGCAGCCCCGGACAGGATAACATTAGAGCAGCTTTCTTT. Amino acids: CASSPGQDNIRAAFF.

This clone came up a few times. The V call is TRBV30, the J call TRBJ1-1; no definite D call. This CDR3 spans 12 amino acids. V gave up 0 bases and J gave up 9 bases, with 11 bases separating them. Germline loops: CDR1 GTSNPN, CDR2 SVGIG (reference sequence). The chain's CDR3 is CAWSVRGSKAFF. The CDR3, as DNA: TGTGCCTGGAGTGTACGCGGCAGCAAAGCTTTCTTT.

J is TRBJ2-1 and V is TRBV27, with D possibly being TRBD2 (5 bases). Germline lookup yields CDR1 MNHEY and CDR2 SMNVEV (reference sequence). V was cut by 6 bases and J by 3 bases, with 18 bases left in between. The CDR3 is 16 residues long. CDR3 sequence: CASSFLASGSYNEQFF. CDR3 DNA: TGTGCCAGCAGCTTCCTAGCCAGCGGAAGCTACAATGAGCAGTTCTTC.